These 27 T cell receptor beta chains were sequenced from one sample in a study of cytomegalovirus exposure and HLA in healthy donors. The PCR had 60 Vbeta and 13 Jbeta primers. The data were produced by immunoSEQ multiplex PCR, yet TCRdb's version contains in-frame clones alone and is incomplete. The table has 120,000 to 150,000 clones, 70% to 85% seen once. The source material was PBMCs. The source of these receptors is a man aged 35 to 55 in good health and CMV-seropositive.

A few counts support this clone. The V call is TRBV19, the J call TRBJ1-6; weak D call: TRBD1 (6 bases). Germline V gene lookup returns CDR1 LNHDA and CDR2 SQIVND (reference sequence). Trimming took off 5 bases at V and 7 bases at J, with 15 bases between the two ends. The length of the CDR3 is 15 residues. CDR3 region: CASSHSPGANSPLHF. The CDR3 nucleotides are TGTGCCAGTAGTCACTCCCCAGGGGCAAATTCACCCCTCCACTTT.

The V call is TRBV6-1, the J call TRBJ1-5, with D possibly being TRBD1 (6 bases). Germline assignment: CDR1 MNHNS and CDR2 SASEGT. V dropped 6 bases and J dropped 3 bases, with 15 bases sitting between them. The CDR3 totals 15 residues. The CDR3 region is CASSLSAGHNQPQHF. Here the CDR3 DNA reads TGTGCCAGCAGCTTGTCAGCGGGACACAATCAGCCCCAGCATTTT.

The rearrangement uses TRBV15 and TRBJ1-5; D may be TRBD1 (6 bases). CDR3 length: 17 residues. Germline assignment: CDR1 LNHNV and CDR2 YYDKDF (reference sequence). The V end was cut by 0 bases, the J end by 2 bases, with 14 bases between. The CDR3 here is CATSRDRGGAGNQPQHF. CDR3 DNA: TGTGCCACCAGCAGAGATCGGGGGGGCGCGGGCAATCAGCCCCAGCATTTT.

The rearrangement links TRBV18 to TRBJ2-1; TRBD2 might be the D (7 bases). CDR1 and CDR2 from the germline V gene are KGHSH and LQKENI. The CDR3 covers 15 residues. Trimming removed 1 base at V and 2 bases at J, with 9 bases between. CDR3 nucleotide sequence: TGTGCCAGCTCACCACAAGGGGGGGCCTACAATGAGCAGTTCTTC. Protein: CASSPQGGAYNEQFF.

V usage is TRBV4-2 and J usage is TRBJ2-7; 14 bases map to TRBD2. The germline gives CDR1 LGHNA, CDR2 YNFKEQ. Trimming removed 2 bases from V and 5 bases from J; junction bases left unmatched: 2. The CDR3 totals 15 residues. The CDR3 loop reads CASSQRLAGGDEQYF. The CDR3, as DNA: TGTGCCAGCAGCCAAAGACTAGCGGGAGGGGACGAGCAGTACTTC.

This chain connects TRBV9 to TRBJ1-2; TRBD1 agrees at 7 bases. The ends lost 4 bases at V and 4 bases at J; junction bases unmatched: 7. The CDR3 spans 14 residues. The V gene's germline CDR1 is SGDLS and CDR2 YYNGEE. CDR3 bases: TGTGCCAGCAGCCCCTGGGACAGCAGCTATGGCTACACCTTC. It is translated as CASSPWDSSYGYTF.

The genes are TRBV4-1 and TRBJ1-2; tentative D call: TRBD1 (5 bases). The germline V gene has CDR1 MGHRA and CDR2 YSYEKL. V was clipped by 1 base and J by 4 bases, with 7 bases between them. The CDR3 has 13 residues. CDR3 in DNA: TGCGCCAGCAGCCAAGGACAGATCTATGGCTACACCTTC. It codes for CASSQGQIYGYTF.

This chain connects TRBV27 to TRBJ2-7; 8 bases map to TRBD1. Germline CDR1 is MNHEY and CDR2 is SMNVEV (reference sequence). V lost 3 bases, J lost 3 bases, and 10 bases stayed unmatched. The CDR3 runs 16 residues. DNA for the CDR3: TGTGCCAGCAGTTTGGCTACAGGGGGACCTTACTACGAGCAGTACTTC. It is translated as CASSLATGGPYYEQYF.

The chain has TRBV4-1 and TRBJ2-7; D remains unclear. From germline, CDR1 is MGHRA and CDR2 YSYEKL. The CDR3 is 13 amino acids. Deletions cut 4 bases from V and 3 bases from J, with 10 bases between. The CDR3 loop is CASSREVYYEQYF. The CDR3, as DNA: TGCGCCAGCAGCCGCGAGGTCTACTACGAGCAGTACTTC.

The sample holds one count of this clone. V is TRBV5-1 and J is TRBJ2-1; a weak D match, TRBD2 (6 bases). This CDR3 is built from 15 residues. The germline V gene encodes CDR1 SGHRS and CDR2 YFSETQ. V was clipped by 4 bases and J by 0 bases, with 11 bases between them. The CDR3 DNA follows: TGCGCCAGCAGCCGAATGGGGGGCTCCTACAATGAGCAGTTCTTC. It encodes CASSRMGGSYNEQFF.

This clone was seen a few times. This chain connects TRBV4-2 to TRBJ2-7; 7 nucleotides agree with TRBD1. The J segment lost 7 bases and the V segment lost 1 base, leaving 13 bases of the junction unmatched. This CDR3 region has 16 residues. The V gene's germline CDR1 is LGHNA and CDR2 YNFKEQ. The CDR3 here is CASSQVWTGRAEEQYF. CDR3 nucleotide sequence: TGTGCCAGCAGCCAAGTTTGGACAGGACGAGCTGAGGAGCAGTACTTC.

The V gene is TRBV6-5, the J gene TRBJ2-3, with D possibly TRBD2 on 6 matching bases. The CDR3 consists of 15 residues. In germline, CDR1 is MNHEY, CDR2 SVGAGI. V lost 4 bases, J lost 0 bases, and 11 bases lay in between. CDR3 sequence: CASSSGGESTDTQYF. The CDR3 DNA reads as TGTGCCAGCAGTTCTGGCGGGGAAAGCACAGATACGCAGTATTTT.

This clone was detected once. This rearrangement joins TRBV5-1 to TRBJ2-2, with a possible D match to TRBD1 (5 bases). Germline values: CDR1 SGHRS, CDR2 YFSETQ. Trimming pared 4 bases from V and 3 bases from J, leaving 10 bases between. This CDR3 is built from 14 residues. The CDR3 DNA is TGCGCCAGCAGCCCCCAGGGATACACCGGGGAGCTGTTTTTT. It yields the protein CASSPQGYTGELFF.

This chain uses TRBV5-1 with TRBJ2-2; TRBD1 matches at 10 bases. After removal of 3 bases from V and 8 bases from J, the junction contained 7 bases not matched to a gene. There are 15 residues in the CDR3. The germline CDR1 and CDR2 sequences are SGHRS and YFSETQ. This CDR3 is CASSSRDRGSGELFF. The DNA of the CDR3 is TGCGCCAGCAGCTCAAGGGACAGGGGTTCGGGGGAGCTGTTTTTT.

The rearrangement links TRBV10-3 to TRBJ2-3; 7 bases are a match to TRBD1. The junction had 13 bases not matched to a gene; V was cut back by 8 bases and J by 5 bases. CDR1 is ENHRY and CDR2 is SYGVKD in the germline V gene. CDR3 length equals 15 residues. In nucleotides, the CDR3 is TGTGCCATCGAGCCCTCGGAAGGGGGCCGAGATACGCAGTATTTT. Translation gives CAIEPSEGGRDTQYF.

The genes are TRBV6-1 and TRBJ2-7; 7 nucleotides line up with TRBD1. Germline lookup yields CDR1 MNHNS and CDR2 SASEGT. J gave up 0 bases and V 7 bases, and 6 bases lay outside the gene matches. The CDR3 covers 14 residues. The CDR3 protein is CASIKDRVSYEQYF. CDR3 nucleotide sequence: TGTGCCAGCATTAAAGACAGGGTCTCCTACGAGCAGTACTTC.

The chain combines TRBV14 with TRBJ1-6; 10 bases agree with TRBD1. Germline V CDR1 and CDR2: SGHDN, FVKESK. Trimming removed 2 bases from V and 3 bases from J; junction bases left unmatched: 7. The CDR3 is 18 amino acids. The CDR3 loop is CASSQIWGDRGYNSPLHF. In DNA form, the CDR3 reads TGTGCCAGCAGCCAAATTTGGGGGGACAGGGGCTATAATTCACCCCTCCACTTT.

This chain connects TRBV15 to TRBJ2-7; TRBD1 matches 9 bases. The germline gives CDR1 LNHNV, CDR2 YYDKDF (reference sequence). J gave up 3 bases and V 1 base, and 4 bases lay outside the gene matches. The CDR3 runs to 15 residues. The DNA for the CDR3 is TGTGCCACCAGCAGAGGGGGGACAGGGAGCTACGAGCAGTACTTC. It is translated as CATSRGGTGSYEQYF. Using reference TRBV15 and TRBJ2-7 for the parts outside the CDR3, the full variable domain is DAMVIQNPRYQVTQFGKPVTLSCSQTLNHNVMYWYQQKSSQAPKLLFHYYDKDFNNEADTPDNFQSRRPNTSFCFLDIRSPGLGDTAMYLCATSRGGTGSYEQYFGPGTRLTVT.

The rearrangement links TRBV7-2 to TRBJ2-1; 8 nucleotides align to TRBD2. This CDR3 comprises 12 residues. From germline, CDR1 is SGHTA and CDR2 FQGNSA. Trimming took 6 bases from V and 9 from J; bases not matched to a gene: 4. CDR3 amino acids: CASSFSGTEQFF. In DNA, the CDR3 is TGTGCCAGCAGTTTTAGCGGGACTGAGCAGTTCTTC.

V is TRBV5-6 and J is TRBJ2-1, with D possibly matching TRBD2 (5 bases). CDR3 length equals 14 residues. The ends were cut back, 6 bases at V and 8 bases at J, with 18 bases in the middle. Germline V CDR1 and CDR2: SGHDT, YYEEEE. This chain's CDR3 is CASTREARLHEQFF. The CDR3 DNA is TGTGCCAGCACCCGGGAAGCGCGGTTGCATGAGCAGTTCTTC. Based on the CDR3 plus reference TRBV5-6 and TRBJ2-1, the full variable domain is DAGVTQSPTHLIKTRGQQVTLRCSPKSGHDTVSWYQQALGQGPQFIFQYYEEEERQRGNFPDRFSGHQFPNYSSELNVNALLLGDSALYLCASTREARLHEQFFGPGTRLTVL.

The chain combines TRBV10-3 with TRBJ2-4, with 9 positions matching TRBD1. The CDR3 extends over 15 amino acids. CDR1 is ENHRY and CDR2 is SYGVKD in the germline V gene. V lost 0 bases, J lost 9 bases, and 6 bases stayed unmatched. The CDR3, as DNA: TGTGCCATCAGTGAGTCGATGACAGGGGGTTTCATTCAGTACTTC. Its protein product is CAISESMTGGFIQYF.

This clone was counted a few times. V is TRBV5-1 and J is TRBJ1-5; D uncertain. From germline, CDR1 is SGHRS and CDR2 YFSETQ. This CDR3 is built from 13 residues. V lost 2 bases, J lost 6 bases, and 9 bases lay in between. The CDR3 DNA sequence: TGCGCCAGCAGCTTAGAGGGCGGTCAGCCCCAGCATTTT. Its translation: CASSLEGGQPQHF.

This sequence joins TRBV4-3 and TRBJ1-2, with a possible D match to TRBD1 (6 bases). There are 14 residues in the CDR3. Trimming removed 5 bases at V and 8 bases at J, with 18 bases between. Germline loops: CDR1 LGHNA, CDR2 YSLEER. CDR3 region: CASSETGFEGGYTF. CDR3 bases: TGCGCCAGCAGCGAAACAGGGTTCGAGGGGGGCTACACCTTC.

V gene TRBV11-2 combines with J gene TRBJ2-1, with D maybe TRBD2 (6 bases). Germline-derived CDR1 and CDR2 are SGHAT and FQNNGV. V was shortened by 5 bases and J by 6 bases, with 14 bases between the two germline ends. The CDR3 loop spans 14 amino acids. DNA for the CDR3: TGTGCCAGCAGCCGGACTAAGTATGGCAATGAGCAGTTCTTC. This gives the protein CASSRTKYGNEQFF.

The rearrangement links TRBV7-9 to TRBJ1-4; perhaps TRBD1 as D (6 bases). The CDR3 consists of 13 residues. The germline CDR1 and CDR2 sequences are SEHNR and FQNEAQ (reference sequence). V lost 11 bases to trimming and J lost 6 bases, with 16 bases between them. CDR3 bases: TGTGCCCACCGACCCGCAGGGGATGAAAAACTGTTTTTT. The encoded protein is CAHRPAGDEKLFF. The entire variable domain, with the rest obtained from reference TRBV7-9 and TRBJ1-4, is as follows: DTGVSQNPRHKITKRGQNVTFRCDPISEHNRLYWYRQTLGQGPEFLTYFQNEAQLEKSRLLSDRFSAERPKGSFSTLEIQRTEQGDSAMYLCAHRPAGDEKLFFGSGTQLSVL.

CDR3: CASSIGTAYNEQFF. For the CDR3, the DNA is TGTGCCAGCAGCATAGGGACAGCATACAATGAGCAGTTCTTC. The genes are TRBV5-6 and TRBJ2-1, with 7 positions matching TRBD1. Germline V gene sequence: CDR1 SGHDT, CDR2 YYEEEE. Trimming took 4 bases from V and 4 from J; bases not matched to a gene: 5. The CDR3 covers 14 residues.

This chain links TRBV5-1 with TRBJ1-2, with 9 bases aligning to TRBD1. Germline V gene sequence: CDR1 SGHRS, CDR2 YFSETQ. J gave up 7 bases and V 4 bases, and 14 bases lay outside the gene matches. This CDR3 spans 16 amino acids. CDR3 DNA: TGCGCCAGCAGCCCAAGCCCTGGGACAGGGTCTAGTGGCTACACCTTC. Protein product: CASSPSPGTGSSGYTF.